These 18 T cell receptor beta chains were sequenced from one sample in a study of cytomegalovirus exposure and HLA in healthy donors. It was with 60 Vbeta and 13 Jbeta primers that the PCR ran. Profiling relied on immunoSEQ multiplex PCR, and the TCRdb table lists in-frame clones only, not all of them. The repertoire has 110,000 to 150,000 clones, roughly two thirds of them found once; the top ten carry around 1.4%. Sample: PBMCs. Receptors were obtained from a woman aged 40 to 55 in good health and CMV-seronegative.

The chain joins TRBV19 to TRBJ2-5; TRBD1 matches at 7 bases. Germline trimming cut 4 bases from V and 5 bases from J; bases unmatched to any gene: 10. The CDR3 totals 15 residues. In germline, CDR1 is LNHDA, CDR2 SQIVND (reference sequence). The CDR3 protein is CASSTLQGTEETQYF. CDR3 coding DNA: TGTGCCAGTAGTACGTTACAGGGGACGGAGGAGACCCAGTACTTC.

The rearrangement links TRBV14 to TRBJ1-1; possibly TRBD1 for D (5 bases). The CDR3 extends over 16 amino acids. Deletions cut 0 bases from V and 8 bases from J, with 19 bases between. The germline CDR1 and CDR2 sequences are SGHDN and FVKESK. The CDR3 loop is CASSQDSLEGLREAFF. The CDR3 bases are TGTGCCAGCAGCCAAGATAGCTTGGAGGGGTTAAGGGAAGCTTTCTTT.

CDR3: CASSQGRGVQETQYF. As DNA, the CDR3 is TGCGCCAGCAGCCAGGGCAGGGGGGTCCAAGAGACCCAGTACTTC. The rearrangement links TRBV4-1 to TRBJ2-5, with D maybe TRBD1 (7 bases). Trimming stripped 3 bases from V and 1 base from J, with 12 bases between. Germline V gene data show CDR1 as MGHRA and CDR2 as YSYEKL. This CDR3 has 15 amino acids.

The J gene is TRBJ2-1, the V gene TRBV6-6; 8 positions match TRBD2. With 2 bases clipped from V and 4 bases from J, the junction kept 4 bases outside the gene matches. In germline, CDR1 is MNHNY, CDR2 SVGAGI (reference sequence). This CDR3 region has 15 residues. CDR3 amino acids: CASSYGGLGYNEQFF. CDR3 sequence (DNA): TGTGCCAGCAGTTACGGGGGACTAGGTTACAATGAGCAGTTCTTC.

As concerns this clone: The junction does not match germline at one end; this may be a read error. The V call is TRBV10-3, the J call TRBJ1-1; maybe TRBD1 (5 bases). This CDR3 region has 16 residues. Per the germline V gene, CDR1 is ENHRY and CDR2 is SYGVKD. The CDR3 spells CATSFGGTGMNTEAFF. The CDR3 bases are TGTGCCACCAGTTTCGGAGGGACGGGCATGAACACTGAAGCTTTCTTT.

CDR3 loop: CASSLAGGPQHF. The DNA of the CDR3 is TGTGCCAGCAGCTTGGCCGGCGGGCCCCAGCATTTT. The chain carries TRBV5-8 and TRBJ1-5; D unclear. This CDR3 spans 12 amino acids. The germline gives CDR1 SGHTS, CDR2 YDEGEE. The V gene lost 0 bases and the J gene lost 9 bases, with 7 bases spanning the gap.

This chain uses TRBV5-1 with TRBJ2-7, with 11 positions matching TRBD2. This CDR3 has 18 amino acids. Germline CDR1 and CDR2: SGHRS and YFSETQ. With 4 bases clipped from V and 4 bases from J, the junction kept 16 bases outside the gene matches. In DNA, the CDR3 is TGCGCCAGCAGCAGGCAGCTAGCGGGGGGCCAGGGTCGGTACGAGCAGTACGTC. Protein product: CASSRQLAGGQGRYEQYV.

This chain connects TRBV29-1 to TRBJ2-1; 8 nucleotides agree with TRBD2. CDR3 length equals 16 residues. The germline V gene encodes CDR1 SQVTM and CDR2 ANQGSEA. V lost 0 bases and J lost 5; bases outside the gene matches: 9. The CDR3 reads CSVEDFTGGADNEQFF. DNA of the CDR3: TGCAGCGTTGAAGATTTCACCGGGGGGGCCGACAATGAGCAGTTCTTC.

The chain employs TRBV28 and TRBJ2-2; D is ambiguous. Germline values: CDR1 MDHEN, CDR2 SYDVKM. V dropped 5 bases and J dropped 5 bases, with 15 bases sitting between them. The CDR3 contains 15 residues. The CDR3 is CASSTHRIPTGELFF. The CDR3 bases are TGTGCCAGCAGTACCCACAGAATACCGACCGGGGAGCTGTTTTTT.

This chain uses TRBV2 with TRBJ1-1; D possibly corresponds to TRBD1 (6 bases). The CDR3 loop spans 12 amino acids. Trimming stripped 5 bases from V and 11 bases from J, with 15 bases between. Germline values: CDR1 SNHLY, CDR2 FYNNEI. The CDR3 nucleotides read TGTGCCAGCAGTCTAACAGGGACGGCGGCTTTCTTT. Amino acid sequence: CASSLTGTAAFF. Full variable domain (missing parts from reference TRBV2 and TRBJ1-1): EPEVTQTPSHQVTQMGQEVILRCVPISNHLYFYWYRQILGQKVEFLVSFYNNEISEKSEIFDDQFSVERPDGSNFTLKIRSTKLEDSAMYFCASSLTGTAAFFGQGTRLTVV.

V and J are TRBV11-2 and TRBJ1-3, with D possibly being TRBD1 (5 bases). V was shortened by 5 bases and J by 3 bases, with 8 bases between the two germline ends. Germline loops: CDR1 SGHAT, CDR2 FQNNGV. CDR3 size: 13 residues. CDR3: CASSPDSGNTIYF. Written as DNA, the CDR3 is TGTGCCAGCAGCCCAGACAGTGGAAACACCATATATTTT.

The J gene is TRBJ1-2, the V gene TRBV11-2; 8 positions match TRBD1. V lost 2 bases to trimming and J lost 4 bases; unmatched junction nucleotides: 6. Germline V CDR1 and CDR2: SGHAT, FQNNGV. CDR3 length: 15 residues. DNA for the CDR3: TGTGCCAGCAGCTTACCAGGGGGCTCTTTCTATGGCTACACCTTC. Translating it yields CASSLPGGSFYGYTF. Looking up the rest from reference TRBV11-2 and TRBJ1-2 gives the full variable domain: EAGVAQSPRYKIIEKRQSVAFWCNPISGHATLYWYQQILGQGPKLLIQFQNNGVVDDSQLPKDRFSAERLKGVDSTLKIQPAKLEDSAVYLCASSLPGGSFYGYTFGSGTRLTVV.

As to this clone: Other DNA sequences in the sample encode the same CDR3. This chain links TRBV5-1 with TRBJ2-2, with TRBD1 identical over 7 bases. CDR1 is SGHRS and CDR2 is YFSETQ in the germline V gene. The CDR3 spans 15 residues. V dropped 3 bases and J dropped 0; count of bases not matched to a gene: 2. The CDR3 region is CASSSGQTNTGELFF. CDR3 DNA sequence: TGCGCCAGCAGCTCGGGACAGACGAACACCGGGGAGCTGTTTTTT.

The chain links TRBV18 to TRBJ2-7; 7 bases are shared with TRBD1. The CDR3 covers 14 residues. Germline values: CDR1 KGHSH, CDR2 LQKENI. The trim removed 3 bases at V and 2 bases at J, leaving 4 bases unmatched. Written as DNA, the CDR3 is TGTGCCAGCTCACCCCCACAGGGGCCCTACGAGCAGTACGTC. Translating it yields CASSPPQGPYEQYV.

This chain connects TRBV20-1 to TRBJ1-1; D ambiguous. V lost 5 bases and J 10 bases, leaving 14 bases between the germline ends. This CDR3 is built from 11 residues. Germline V lookup: CDR1 DFQATT, CDR2 SNEGSKA (reference sequence). CDR3 amino acids: CSAARSLRAFF. CDR3 in DNA: TGCAGTGCTGCGCGGTCCCTGCGAGCTTTCTTT.

This clone has just a few counts. The chain has TRBV7-3 and TRBJ2-7, with D perhaps matching TRBD2 (5 bases). CDR3 length equals 13 residues. Germline V CDR1 and CDR2: SGHTA, FQGTGA. V shed 1 base and J shed 6 bases, with 10 bases lying between them. CDR3 in amino acids: CASSLRENSEQYV. DNA of the CDR3: TGTGCCAGCAGCTTAAGGGAGAACTCCGAGCAGTACGTC.

The chain has TRBV29-1 and TRBJ2-5, with 8 positions matching TRBD1. Germline CDR1 reads SQVTM; CDR2 reads ANQGSEA. Unmatched junction bases numbered 9, after V lost 8 bases and J lost 4 bases. This CDR3 contains 13 residues. In DNA, the CDR3 is TGCAGCCTACGGACAGGGCGGGGAGAGACCCAGTACTTC. Protein: CSLRTGRGETQYF.

The CDR3: CASSYARGTEAFF. CDR3 DNA sequence: TGTGCCAGCAGCTACGCCAGAGGCACTGAAGCTTTCTTT. The rearrangement joins TRBV11-3 to TRBJ1-1, with no clear D. Germline CDR1 reads SGHNT; CDR2 reads YENEEA. This CDR3 spans 13 amino acids. V shed 4 bases and J shed 4 bases, with 10 bases lying between them.